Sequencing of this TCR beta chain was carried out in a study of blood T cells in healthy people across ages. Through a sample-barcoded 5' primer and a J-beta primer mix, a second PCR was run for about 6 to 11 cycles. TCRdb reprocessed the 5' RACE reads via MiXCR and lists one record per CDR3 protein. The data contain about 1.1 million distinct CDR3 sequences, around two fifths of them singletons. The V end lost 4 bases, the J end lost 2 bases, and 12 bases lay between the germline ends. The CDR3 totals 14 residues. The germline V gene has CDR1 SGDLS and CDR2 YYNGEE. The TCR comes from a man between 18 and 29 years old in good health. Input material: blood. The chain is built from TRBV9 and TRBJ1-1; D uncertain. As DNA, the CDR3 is TGTGCCAGCAGCCCCCAGATGGGAAACACTGAAGCTTTCTTT. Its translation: CASSPQMGNTEAFF. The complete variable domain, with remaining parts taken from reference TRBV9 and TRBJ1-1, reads DSGVTQTPKHLITATGQRVTLRCSPRSGDLSVYWYQQSLDQGLQFLIQYYNGEERAKGNILERFSAQQFPDLHSELNLSSLELGDSALYFCASSPQMGNTEAFFGQGTRLTVV.